The 14 T cell receptor beta chains given below trace back to one sample, sequenced in a study of cytomegalovirus exposure and HLA in healthy donors. It was with 60 Vbeta and 13 Jbeta primers that the PCR ran. Repertoires were generated with immunoSEQ multiplex PCR, while TCRdb's copy carries only in-frame clones and drops some. Its table records 120,000 to 150,000 clones. The sequenced material came from PBMCs. The receptors originated from a middle-aged man in good health and CMV-seronegative.

The chain uses TRBV6-1 and TRBJ2-4; D is possibly TRBD1 (5 bases). The CDR3 extends over 17 amino acids. Germline V gene lookup returns CDR1 MNHNS and CDR2 SASEGT. V lost 3 bases to trimming and J lost 0 bases, with 15 bases between them. The CDR3 bases are TGTGCCAGCAGTGACAGGGCCTCCCAGTTAGCCAAAAACATTCAGTACTTC. This translates into CASSDRASQLAKNIQYF.

The chain joins TRBV5-1 to TRBJ2-3, with 10 bases aligning to TRBD2. This CDR3 is 17 amino acids long. Trimming cost V 4 bases and J 1 base; bases outside gene matches: 9. Germline CDR1 and CDR2: SGHRS and YFSETQ. The CDR3 DNA reads TGCGCCAGCAGCCAAAGGAGCGGGGGGGCCGGCACAGATACGCAGTATTTT. Translated, it gives CASSQRSGGAGTDTQYF.

The chain has TRBV5-1 and TRBJ1-1, with TRBD1 matching 8 bases. The CDR3 runs to 14 residues. Trimming at V came to 6 bases and at J to 2 bases, leaving 6 bases not matched to a gene. Germline V gene sequence: CDR1 SGHRS, CDR2 YFSETQ. The CDR3 spells CASTGQGGNTEAFF. CDR3 sequence (DNA): TGCGCCAGCACCGGACAGGGCGGTAACACTGAAGCTTTCTTT.

The chain combines TRBV20-1 with TRBJ1-5; the D is unclear. The length of the CDR3 is 11 residues. Trimming stripped 0 bases from V and 11 bases from J, with 8 bases between. Germline lookup yields CDR1 DFQATT and CDR2 SNEGSKA (reference sequence). Here the CDR3 DNA reads TGCAGTGCTAGAGAGGCGCGGGCCCAGCATTTT. Its translation is CSAREARAQHF.

The V gene is TRBV7-2, the J gene TRBJ2-1, with TRBD1 identical over 9 bases. Losses at the gene ends were 1 base for V and 4 bases for J; bases not matched to a gene: 2. The CDR3 spans 15 residues. CDR1 is SGHTA and CDR2 is FQGNSA in the germline V gene. This CDR3 is CASSLDRGHYNEQFF. CDR3 nucleotide sequence: TGTGCCAGCAGCTTAGACAGGGGGCATTACAATGAGCAGTTCTTC.

V is TRBV4-1 and J is TRBJ1-4; D is ambiguous. The CDR3 is made up of 17 amino acids. Germline CDR1 is MGHRA and CDR2 is YSYEKL. The V end lost 1 base, the J end lost 4 bases, and 16 bases lay between the germline ends. In DNA, the CDR3 is TGCGCCAGCAGCCAAGCGAATATTGGGCCGATTAATGAAAAACTGTTTTTT. Translation gives CASSQANIGPINEKLFF.

The rearrangement links TRBV7-3 to TRBJ1-5, with D unclear. CDR3 length equals 16 residues. Trimming removed 0 bases from V and 2 bases from J, with 11 bases in between. Germline V gene lookup returns CDR1 SGHTA and CDR2 FQGTGA. The CDR3 loop is CASSLTLAVGNQPQHF. In nucleotides, the CDR3 is TGTGCCAGCAGCTTAACGTTGGCAGTCGGCAATCAGCCCCAGCATTTT.

The rearrangement joins TRBV7-3 to TRBJ2-7; the D gene is possibly TRBD1 (6 bases). Trimming left V 1 base short and J 3 bases short, with 16 bases between. CDR1 and CDR2 (germline): SGHTA, FQGTGA. The CDR3 covers 16 residues. CDR3 sequence reads: CASSLSGQQPFYEQYF. The CDR3 nucleotides read TGTGCCAGCAGCTTAAGTGGACAGCAACCATTCTACGAGCAGTACTTC.

In DNA form, the CDR3 reads TGTGCCAGCAGCCAGGGGGAAGCCTACGAGCAGTACTTC. Translating gives CASSQGEAYEQYF. The rearrangement joins TRBV11-3 to TRBJ2-7; 7 bases match TRBD1. This CDR3 has 13 residues. CDR1 and CDR2 (germline): SGHNT, YENEEA. Germline trimming cut 5 bases from V and 2 bases from J; bases unmatched to any gene: 3.

CDR3 loop: CASSVGDVGAGETQYF. The CDR3 region has the DNA TGTGCCAGCAGCGTAGGTGATGTCGGGGCGGGGGAGACCCAGTACTTC. The V call is TRBV9, the J call TRBJ2-5, with D perhaps TRBD2 (6 bases). Looked up from germline, CDR1 is SGDLS and CDR2 is YYNGEE. Trimming stripped 0 bases from V and 5 bases from J, with 17 bases between. CDR3 length equals 16 residues.

The chain is built from TRBV5-1 and TRBJ1-4; TRBD1 is a possible D gene (6 bases). Germline loops: CDR1 SGHRS, CDR2 YFSETQ. With 0 bases removed from V and 8 bases from J, the gap between germline ends came to 11 bases. This CDR3 contains 14 residues. The CDR3 bases are TGCGCCAGCAGCTTGGACAGGGTTGAAGAAAAACTGTTTTTT. Encoded protein: CASSLDRVEEKLFF.

V usage is TRBV11-2 and J usage is TRBJ1-6; D may be TRBD1 (5 bases). The V gene lost 5 bases and the J gene lost 8 bases, with 10 bases spanning the gap. Germline V gives CDR1 SGHAT, CDR2 FQNNGV. This CDR3 has 13 residues. The CDR3 sequence: CASSLREDSPLHF. In nucleotides, the CDR3 is TGTGCCAGCAGCCTCAGGGAGGATTCACCCCTCCACTTT.

The CDR3 DNA sequence: TGTGCCAGCAGCCCGCGCCCAGGGGGCAGGGGCGATATCTACGAGCAGTACTTC. Its translation is CASSPRPGGRGDIYEQYF. V gene TRBV7-2 combines with J gene TRBJ2-7, with 8 bases that match TRBD1. In germline, CDR1 is SGHTA, CDR2 FQGNSA. The CDR3 contains 18 residues. J lost 3 bases, V lost 5 bases, and 18 bases had no gene match.

The chain combines TRBV4-3 with TRBJ1-1; D gene unclear. The V gene lost 2 bases and the J gene lost 1 base, with 5 bases spanning the gap. Germline V gives CDR1 LGHNA, CDR2 YSLEER. The CDR3 has 13 amino acids. The CDR3 DNA reads TGCGCCAGCAGCCAATCCCGGAACACTGAAGCTTTCTTT. Protein product: CASSQSRNTEAFF.